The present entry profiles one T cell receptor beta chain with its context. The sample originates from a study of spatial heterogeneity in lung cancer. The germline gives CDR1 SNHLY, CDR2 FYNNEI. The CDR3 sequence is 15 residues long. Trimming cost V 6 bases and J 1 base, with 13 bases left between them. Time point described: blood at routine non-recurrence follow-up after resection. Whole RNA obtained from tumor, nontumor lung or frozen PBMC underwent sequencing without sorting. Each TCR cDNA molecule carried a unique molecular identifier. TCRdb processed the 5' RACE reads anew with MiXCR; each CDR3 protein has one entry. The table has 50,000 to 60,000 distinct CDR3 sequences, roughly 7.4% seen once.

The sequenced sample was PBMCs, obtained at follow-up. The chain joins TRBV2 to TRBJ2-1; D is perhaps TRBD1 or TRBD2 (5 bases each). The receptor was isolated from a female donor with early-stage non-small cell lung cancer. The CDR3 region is CASSRDWGSYNEQFF. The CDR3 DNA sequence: TGTGCCAGCAGCCGAGATTGGGGGTCCTACAATGAGCAGTTCTTC.